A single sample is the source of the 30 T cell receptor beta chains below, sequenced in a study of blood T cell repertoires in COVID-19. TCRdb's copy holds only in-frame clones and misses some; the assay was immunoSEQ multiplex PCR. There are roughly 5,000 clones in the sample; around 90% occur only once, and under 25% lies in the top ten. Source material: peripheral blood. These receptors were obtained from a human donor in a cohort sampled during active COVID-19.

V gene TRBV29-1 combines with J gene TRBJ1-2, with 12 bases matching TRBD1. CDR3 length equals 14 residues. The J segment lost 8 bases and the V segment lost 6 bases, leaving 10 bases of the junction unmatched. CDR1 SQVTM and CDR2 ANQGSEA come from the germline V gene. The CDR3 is CSVPPGQGAGGYTF. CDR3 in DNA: TGCAGCGTCCCTCCGGGACAGGGGGCTGGAGGCTACACCTTC.

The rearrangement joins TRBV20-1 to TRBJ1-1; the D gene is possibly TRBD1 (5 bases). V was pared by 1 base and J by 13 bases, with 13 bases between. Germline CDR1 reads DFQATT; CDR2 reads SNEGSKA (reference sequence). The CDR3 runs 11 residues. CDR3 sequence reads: CSARGRQFGFF. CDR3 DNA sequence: TGCAGTGCTAGAGGACGACAGTTCGGTTTCTTT.

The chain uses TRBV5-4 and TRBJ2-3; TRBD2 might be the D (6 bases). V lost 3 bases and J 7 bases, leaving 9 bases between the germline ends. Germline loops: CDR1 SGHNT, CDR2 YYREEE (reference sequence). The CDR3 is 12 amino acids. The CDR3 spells CASSWGEYTQYF. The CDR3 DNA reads TGTGCCAGCAGCTGGGGGGAGTATACGCAGTATTTT.

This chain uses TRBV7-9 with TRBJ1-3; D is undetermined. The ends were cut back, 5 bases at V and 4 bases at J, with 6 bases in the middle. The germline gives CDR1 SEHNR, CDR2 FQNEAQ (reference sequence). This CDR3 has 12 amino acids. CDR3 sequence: CASSPLGNTIYF. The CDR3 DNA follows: TGTGCCAGCAGCCCCCTCGGAAACACCATATATTTT. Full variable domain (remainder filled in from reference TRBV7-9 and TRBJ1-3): DTGVSQNPRHKITKRGQNVTFRCDPISEHNRLYWYRQTLGQGPEFLTYFQNEAQLEKSRLLSDRFSAERPKGSFSTLEIQRTEQGDSAMYLCASSPLGNTIYFGEGSWLTVV.

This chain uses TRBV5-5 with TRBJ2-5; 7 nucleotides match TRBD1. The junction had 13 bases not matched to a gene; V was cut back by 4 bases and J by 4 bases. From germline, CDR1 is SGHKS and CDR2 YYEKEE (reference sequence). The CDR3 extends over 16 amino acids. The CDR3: CASSVQGWLIGETQYF. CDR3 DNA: TGTGCCAGCAGCGTACAGGGGTGGTTGATCGGAGAGACCCAGTACTTC.

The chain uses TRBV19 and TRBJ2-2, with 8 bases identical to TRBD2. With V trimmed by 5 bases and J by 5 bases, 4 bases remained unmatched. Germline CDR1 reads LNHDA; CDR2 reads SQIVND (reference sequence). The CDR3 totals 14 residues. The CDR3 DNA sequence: TGTGCCAGTAGTTCAAGCGGGAGAACCGGGGAGCTGTTTTTT. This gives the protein CASSSSGRTGELFF.

This CDR3 reads CASSPYVHRISFATNEKLFF. The CDR3 DNA reads as TGTGCCAGCAGCCCCTATGTACACAGGATCTCTTTTGCAACTAATGAAAAACTGTTTTTT. This chain uses TRBV14 with TRBJ1-4, with D possibly matching TRBD1 (5 bases). The V gene lost 4 bases and the J gene lost 0 bases, with 24 bases spanning the gap. Per the germline V gene, CDR1 is SGHDN and CDR2 is FVKESK. The CDR3 contains 20 residues.

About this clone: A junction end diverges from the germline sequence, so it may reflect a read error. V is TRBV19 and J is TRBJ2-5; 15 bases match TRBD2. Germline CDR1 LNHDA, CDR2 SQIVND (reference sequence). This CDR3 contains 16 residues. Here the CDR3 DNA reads TGTGCCAGTAGTTGGACTAGCGGGAGGGACCAGGAGACCCAGTACTTC. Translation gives CASSWTSGRDQETQYF.

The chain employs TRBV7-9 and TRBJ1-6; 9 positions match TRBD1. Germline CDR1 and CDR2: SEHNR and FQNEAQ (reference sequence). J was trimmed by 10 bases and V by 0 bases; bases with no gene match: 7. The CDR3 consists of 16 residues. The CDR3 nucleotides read TGTGCCAGCAGCTTAGCTCTAGGACAGGGGTTCTCACCCCTCCACTTT. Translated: CASSLALGQGFSPLHF.

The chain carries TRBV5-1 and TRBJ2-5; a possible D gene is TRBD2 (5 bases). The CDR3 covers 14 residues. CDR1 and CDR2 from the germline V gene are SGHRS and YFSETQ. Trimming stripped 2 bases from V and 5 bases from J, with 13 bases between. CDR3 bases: TGCGCCAGCAGCTTTGGACTTGACGGGGAGACCCAGTACTTC. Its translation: CASSFGLDGETQYF.

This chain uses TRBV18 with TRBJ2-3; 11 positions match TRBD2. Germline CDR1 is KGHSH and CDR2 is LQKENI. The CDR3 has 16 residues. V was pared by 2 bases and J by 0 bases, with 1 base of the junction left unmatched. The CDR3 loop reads CASSPWTSGSTDTQYF. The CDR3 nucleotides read TGTGCCAGCTCACCATGGACTAGCGGGAGCACAGATACGCAGTATTTT.

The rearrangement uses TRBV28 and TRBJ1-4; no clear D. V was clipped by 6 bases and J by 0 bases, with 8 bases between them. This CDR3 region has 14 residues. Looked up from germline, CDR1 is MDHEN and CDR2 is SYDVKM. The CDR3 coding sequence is TGTGCCAGCAGCTTACAGTCAACTAATGAAAAACTGTTTTTT. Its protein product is CASSLQSTNEKLFF.

The CDR3 DNA reads TGTGCCAGCAGCCAAGAACAGGGGAATATGAACACTGAAGCTTTCTTT. This translates into CASSQEQGNMNTEAFF. The V gene is TRBV14, the J gene TRBJ1-1; 7 bases match TRBD1. The CDR3 runs to 16 residues. Germline loops: CDR1 SGHDN, CDR2 FVKESK. V was clipped by 0 bases and J by 0 bases; unmatched bases: 4.

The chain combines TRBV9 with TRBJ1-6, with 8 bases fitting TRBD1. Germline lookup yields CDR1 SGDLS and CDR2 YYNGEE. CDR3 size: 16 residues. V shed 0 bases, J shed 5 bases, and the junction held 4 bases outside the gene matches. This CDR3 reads CASSVDGQGHNSPLHF. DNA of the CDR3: TGTGCCAGCAGCGTAGACGGACAGGGCCATAATTCACCCCTCCACTTT.

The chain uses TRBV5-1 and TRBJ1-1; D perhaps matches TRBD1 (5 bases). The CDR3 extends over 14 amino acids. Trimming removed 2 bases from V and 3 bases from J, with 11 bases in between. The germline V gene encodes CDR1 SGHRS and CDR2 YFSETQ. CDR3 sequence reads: CASSFIGADTEAFF. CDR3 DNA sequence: TGCGCCAGCAGCTTTATAGGGGCCGACACTGAAGCTTTCTTT.

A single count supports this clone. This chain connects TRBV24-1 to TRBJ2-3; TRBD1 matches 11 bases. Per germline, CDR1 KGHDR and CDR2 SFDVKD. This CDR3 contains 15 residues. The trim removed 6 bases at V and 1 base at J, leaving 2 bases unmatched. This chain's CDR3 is CATSPGQGGTDTQYF. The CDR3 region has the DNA TGTGCCACCAGTCCGGGACAGGGGGGCACAGATACGCAGTATTTT.

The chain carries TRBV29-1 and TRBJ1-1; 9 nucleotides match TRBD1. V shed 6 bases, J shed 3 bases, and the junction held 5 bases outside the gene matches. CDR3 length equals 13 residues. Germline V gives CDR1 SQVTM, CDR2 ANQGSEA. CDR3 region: CSVGQGWDTEAFF. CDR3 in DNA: TGCAGCGTCGGACAGGGGTGGGACACTGAAGCTTTCTTT. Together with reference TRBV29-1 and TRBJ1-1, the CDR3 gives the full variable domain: SAVISQKPSRDICQRGTSLTIQCQVDSQVTMMFWYRQQPGQSLTLIATANQGSEATYESGFVIDKFPISRPNLTFSTLTVSNMSPEDSSIYLCSVGQGWDTEAFFGQGTRLTVV.

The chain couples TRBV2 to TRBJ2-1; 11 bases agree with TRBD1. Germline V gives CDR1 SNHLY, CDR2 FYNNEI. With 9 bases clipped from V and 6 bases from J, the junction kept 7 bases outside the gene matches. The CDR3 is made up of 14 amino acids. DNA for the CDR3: TGTGCCAGTGTTGGGACAGGGGGGTCCAATGAGCAGTTCTTC. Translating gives CASVGTGGSNEQFF.

The CDR3 loop is CASSLVRGKNNYGYTF. CDR3 nucleotide sequence: TGTGCCAGCAGTTTGGTCCGGGGGAAAAACAACTATGGCTACACCTTC. The rearrangement uses TRBV27 and TRBJ1-2; maybe TRBD1 (5 bases). V lost 3 bases, J lost 2 bases, and 16 bases lay in between. The germline V gene encodes CDR1 MNHEY and CDR2 SMNVEV (reference sequence). The CDR3 covers 16 residues.

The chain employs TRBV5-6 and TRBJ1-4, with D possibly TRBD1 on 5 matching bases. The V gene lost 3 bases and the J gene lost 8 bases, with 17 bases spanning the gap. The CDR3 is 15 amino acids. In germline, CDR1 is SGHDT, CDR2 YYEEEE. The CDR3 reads CASSSSGEEAEKLFF. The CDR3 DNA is TGTGCCAGCAGCTCATCGGGGGAGGAGGCAGAAAAACTGTTTTTT.

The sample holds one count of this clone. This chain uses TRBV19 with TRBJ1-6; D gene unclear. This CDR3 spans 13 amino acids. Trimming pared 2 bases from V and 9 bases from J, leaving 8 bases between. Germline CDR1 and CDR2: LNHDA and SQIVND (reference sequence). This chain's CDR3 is CASSIPAASPLHF. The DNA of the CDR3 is TGTGCCAGTAGTATACCGGCGGCTTCACCCCTCCACTTT.

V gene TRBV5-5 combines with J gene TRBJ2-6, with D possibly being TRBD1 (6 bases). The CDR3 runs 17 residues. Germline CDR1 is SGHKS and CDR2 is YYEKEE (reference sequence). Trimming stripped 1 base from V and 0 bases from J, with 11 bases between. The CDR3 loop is CASSLSGGASGANVLTF. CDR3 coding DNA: TGTGCCAGCAGCTTGTCTGGGGGCGCCTCTGGGGCCAACGTCCTGACTTTC.

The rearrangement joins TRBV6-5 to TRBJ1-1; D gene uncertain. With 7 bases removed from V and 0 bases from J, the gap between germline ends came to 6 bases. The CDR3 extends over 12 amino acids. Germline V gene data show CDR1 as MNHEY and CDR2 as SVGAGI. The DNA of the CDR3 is TGTGCCAGCATTCGAGTGAACACTGAAGCTTTCTTT. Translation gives CASIRVNTEAFF.

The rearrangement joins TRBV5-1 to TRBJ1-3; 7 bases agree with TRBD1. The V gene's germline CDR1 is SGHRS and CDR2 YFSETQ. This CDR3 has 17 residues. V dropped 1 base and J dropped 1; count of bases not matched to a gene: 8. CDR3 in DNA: TGCGCCAGCAGCTTGAGTGGAAGGGGGCTTTCTGGAAACACCATATATTTT. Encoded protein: CASSLSGRGLSGNTIYF.

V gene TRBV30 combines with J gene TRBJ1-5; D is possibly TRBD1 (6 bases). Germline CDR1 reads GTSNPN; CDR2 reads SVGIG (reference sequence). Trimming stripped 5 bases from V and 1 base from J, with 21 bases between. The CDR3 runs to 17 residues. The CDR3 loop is CAWDTRGAGVSNQPQHF. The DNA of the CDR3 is TGTGCCTGGGACACCCGGGGGGCCGGTGTAAGCAATCAGCCCCAGCATTTT.

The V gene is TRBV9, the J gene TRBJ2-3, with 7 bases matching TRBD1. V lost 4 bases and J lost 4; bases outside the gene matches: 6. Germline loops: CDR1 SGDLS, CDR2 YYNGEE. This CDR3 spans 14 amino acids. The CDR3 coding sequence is TGTGCCAGCAGCCCCAGGGGGAGAGCAGATACGCAGTATTTT. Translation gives CASSPRGRADTQYF.

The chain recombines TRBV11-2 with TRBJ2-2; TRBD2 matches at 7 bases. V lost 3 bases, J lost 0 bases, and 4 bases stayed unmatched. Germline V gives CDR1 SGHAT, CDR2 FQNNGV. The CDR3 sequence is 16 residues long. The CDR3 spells CASSLLAGANTGELFF. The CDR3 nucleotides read TGTGCCAGCAGCTTGTTGGCGGGGGCGAACACCGGGGAGCTGTTTTTT. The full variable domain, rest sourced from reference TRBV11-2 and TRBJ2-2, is EAGVAQSPRYKIIEKRQSVAFWCNPISGHATLYWYQQILGQGPKLLIQFQNNGVVDDSQLPKDRFSAERLKGVDSTLKIQPAKLEDSAVYLCASSLLAGANTGELFFGEGSRLTVL.

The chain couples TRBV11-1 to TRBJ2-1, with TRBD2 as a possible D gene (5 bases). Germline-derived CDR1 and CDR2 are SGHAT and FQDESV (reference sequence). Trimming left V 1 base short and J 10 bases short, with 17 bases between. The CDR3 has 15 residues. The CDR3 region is CASSLVGVITDEQFF. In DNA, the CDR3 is TGTGCCAGCAGCTTAGTCGGGGTGATAACCGACGAGCAGTTCTTC. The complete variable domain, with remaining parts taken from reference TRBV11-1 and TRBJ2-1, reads EAEVAQSPRYKITEKSQAVAFWCDPISGHATLYWYRQILGQGPELLVQFQDESVVDDSQLPKDRFSAERLKGVDSTLKIQPAELGDSAMYLCASSLVGVITDEQFFGPGTRLTVL.

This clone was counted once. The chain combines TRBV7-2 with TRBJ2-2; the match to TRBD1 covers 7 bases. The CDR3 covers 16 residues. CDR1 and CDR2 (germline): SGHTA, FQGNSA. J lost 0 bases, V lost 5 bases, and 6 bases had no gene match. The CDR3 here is CASSLTGAANTGELFF. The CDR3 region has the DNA TGTGCCAGCAGCCTCACAGGGGCGGCGAACACCGGGGAGCTGTTTTTT.

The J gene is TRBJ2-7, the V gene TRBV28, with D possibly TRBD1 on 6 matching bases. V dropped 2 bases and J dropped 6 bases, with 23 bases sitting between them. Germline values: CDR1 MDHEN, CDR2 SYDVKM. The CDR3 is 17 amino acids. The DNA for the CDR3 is TGTGCCAGCAGTTTAGGTCGCAGTGGGACAAATTTGCCCGAGCAGTACTTC. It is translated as CASSLGRSGTNLPEQYF.